This record concerns one TCR beta chain sequence. Its antigen is currently unknown. Repertoires were generated with immunoSEQ multiplex PCR, while TCRdb's copy carries only in-frame clones and drops some. The top ten hold about 3.2% of the sample, which has over 110,000 clones, approximately 92% seen once. The data stem from a study of T cell responses to AZD1222 COVID-19 vaccine. Whole-study results and caveats: A mostly white British donor set with more females was recruited, and clonal diversity was possibly underestimated. Among spike-specific TCRs, nearly half reportedly target unmutated variant regions. Just a handful of AZD1222 recipients were seropositive at baseline. Researchers took repertoire samples only after the peak T cell response had come.

CDR3 length: 12 amino acids. Germline CDR1 MNHEY, CDR2 SMNVEV (reference sequence). The V end lost 2 bases, the J end lost 5 bases, and 6 bases lay between the germline ends. Sequencing used peripheral blood, obtained on day 0 of AZD1222 vaccination. The chain is built from TRBV27 and TRBJ2-5; D ambiguous. This receptor was obtained from an adult in good health. The CDR3 region has the DNA TGTGCCAGCAGTTTAGTTGGGGAGACCCAGTACTTC. It encodes CASSLVGETQYF.